Here is one T cell receptor beta chain with its context. Its antigen is still unknown. TCRdb itself ran the reads through MiXCR, one entry per CDR3 protein. Of 40,000 to 55,000 distinct CDR3 sequences in the sample, around 23% are singletons; the top ten hold 80% to 90%. The record originates from a study of T cell repertoires in cytomegalovirus infection. Overall study results and limits: Dominating the ex vivo response were HLA-C-restricted CMV-specific TCR beta clonotypes.

This CDR3 has 15 residues. CDR1 and CDR2 (germline): SEHNR, FQNEAQ (reference sequence). Trimming took off 3 bases at V and 4 bases at J, with 13 bases between the two ends. The TCR was taken from a human donor in good health (CMV status not recorded). Some clones in this sample may be carry-over from other donors' samples. The gene calls are TRBV7-9 and TRBJ2-1; D perhaps matches TRBD2 (6 bases). The sequences come from CD8+ T cells from cultured PBMCs, collected from culture after CMV antigen stimulation. This chain's CDR3 is CASSFSGGAYNEQFF. In nucleotides, the CDR3 is TGTGCCAGCAGCTTTAGCGGAGGGGCTTACAATGAGCAGTTCTTC.